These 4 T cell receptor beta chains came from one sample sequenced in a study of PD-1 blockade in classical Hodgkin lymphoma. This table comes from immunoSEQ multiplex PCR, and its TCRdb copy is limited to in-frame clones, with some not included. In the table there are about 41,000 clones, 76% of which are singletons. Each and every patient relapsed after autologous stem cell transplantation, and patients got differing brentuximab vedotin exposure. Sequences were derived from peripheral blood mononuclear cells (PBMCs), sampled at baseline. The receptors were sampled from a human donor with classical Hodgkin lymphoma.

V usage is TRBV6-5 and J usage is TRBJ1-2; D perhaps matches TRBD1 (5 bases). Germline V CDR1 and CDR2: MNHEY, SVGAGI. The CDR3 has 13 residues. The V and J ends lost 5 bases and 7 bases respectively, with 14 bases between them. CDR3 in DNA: TGTGCCAGCAGTCCAACGGGGCGTGGTGGCTACACCTTC. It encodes CASSPTGRGGYTF.

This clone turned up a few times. In DNA form, the CDR3 reads TGTGCCAGCAGCGCCTCCCTGGGGGGAAACACTGAAGCTTTCTTT. Its translation: CASSASLGGNTEAFF. This chain joins TRBV11-2 and TRBJ1-1; a possible D gene is TRBD1 (5 bases). This CDR3 has 15 residues. Trimming pared 5 bases from V and 2 bases from J, leaving 15 bases between. Looked up from germline, CDR1 is SGHAT and CDR2 is FQNNGV.

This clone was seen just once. CDR3 DNA sequence: TGTGCCAGTAGTATCCGGGGGACAGGGGGCATCTATGGCTACACCTTC. It encodes CASSIRGTGGIYGYTF. The J gene is TRBJ1-2, the V gene TRBV19; TRBD1 agrees at 12 bases. Per germline, CDR1 LNHDA and CDR2 SQIVND (reference sequence). The CDR3 contains 16 residues. V lost 3 bases and J lost 4; bases outside the gene matches: 6.

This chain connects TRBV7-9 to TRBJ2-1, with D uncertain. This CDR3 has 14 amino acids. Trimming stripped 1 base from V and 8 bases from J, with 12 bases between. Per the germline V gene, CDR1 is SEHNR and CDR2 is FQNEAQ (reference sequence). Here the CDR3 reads CASSLDGALHEQFF. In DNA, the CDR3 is TGTGCCAGCAGCTTAGATGGTGCCCTCCATGAGCAGTTCTTC.